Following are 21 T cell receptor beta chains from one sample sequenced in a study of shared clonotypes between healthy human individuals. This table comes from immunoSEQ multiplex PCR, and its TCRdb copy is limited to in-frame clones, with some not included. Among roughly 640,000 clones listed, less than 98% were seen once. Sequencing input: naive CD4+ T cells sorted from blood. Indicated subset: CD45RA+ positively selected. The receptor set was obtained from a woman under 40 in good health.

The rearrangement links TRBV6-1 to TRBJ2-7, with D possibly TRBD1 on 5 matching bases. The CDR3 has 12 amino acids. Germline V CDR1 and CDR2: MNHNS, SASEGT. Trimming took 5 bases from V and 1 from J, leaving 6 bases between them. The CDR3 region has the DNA TGTGCCAGCAGTCCAGGGTCCTACGAGCAGTACTTC. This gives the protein CASSPGSYEQYF.

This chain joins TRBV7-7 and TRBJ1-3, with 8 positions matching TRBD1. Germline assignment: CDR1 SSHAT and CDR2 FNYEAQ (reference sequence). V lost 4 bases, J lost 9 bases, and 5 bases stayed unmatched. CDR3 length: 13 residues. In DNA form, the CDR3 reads TGTGCCAGCAGCTCCCAACAGGGGGGCACCATATATTTT. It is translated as CASSSQQGGTIYF.

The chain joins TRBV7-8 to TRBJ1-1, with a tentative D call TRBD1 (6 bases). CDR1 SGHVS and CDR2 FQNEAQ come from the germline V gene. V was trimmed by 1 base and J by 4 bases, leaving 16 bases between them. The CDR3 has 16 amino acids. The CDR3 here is CASSLEATGWITEAFF. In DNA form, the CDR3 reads TGTGCCAGCAGCTTAGAAGCTACAGGGTGGATCACTGAAGCTTTCTTT.

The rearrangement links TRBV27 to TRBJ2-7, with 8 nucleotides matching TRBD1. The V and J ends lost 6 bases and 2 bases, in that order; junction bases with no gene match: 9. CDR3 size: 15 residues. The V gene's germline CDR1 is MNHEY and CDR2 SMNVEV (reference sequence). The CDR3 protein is CASRRDRGSTYEQYF. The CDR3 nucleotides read TGTGCCAGCAGGAGAGACAGGGGTTCAACCTACGAGCAGTACTTC.

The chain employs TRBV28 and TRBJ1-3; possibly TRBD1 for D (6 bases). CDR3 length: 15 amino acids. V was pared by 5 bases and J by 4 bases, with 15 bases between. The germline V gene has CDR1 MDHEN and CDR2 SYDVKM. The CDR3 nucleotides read TGTGCCAGCAGTAGAAGAGGGGGTTCAGGAAACACCATATATTTT. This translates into CASSRRGGSGNTIYF.

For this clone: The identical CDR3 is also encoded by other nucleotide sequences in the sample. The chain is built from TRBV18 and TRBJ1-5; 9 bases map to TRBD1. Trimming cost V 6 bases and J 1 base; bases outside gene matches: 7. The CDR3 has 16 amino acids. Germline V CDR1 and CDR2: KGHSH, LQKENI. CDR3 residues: CASSPQGTGSNQPQHF. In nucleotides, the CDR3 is TGTGCCAGCTCGCCCCAAGGGACAGGGAGCAATCAGCCCCAGCATTTT.

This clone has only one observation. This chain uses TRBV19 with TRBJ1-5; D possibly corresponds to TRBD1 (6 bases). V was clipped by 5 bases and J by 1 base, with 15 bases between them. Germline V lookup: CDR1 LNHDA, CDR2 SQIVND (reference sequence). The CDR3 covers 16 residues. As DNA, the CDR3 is TGTGCCAGTAGTGGAGGGCAGGGGATAAGCAATCAGCCCCAGCATTTT. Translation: CASSGGQGISNQPQHF.

Written as DNA, the CDR3 is TGTGCCAGCAGCATGAGCGGGACAGGGGTTGAGACAGATACGCAGTATTTT. Its translation: CASSMSGTGVETDTQYF. The chain uses TRBV7-9 and TRBJ2-3, with 10 bases fitting TRBD1. The CDR3 runs 17 residues. Germline V gene lookup returns CDR1 SEHNR and CDR2 FQNEAQ (reference sequence). V trimming: 5 bases; J trimming: 3 bases; junction bases outside the gene matches: 11.

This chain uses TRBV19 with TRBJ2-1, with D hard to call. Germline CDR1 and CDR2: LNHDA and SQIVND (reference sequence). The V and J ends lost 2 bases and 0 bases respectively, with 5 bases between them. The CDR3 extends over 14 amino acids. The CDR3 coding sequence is TGTGCCAGTAGTATACGGGTCTCCTACAATGAGCAGTTCTTC. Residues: CASSIRVSYNEQFF.

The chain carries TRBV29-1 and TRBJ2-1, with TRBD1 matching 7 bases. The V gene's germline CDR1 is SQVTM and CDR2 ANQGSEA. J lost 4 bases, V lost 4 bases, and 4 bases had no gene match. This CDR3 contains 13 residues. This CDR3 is CSVGGQSYNEQFF. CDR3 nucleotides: TGCAGCGTTGGGGGACAGAGTTACAATGAGCAGTTCTTC.

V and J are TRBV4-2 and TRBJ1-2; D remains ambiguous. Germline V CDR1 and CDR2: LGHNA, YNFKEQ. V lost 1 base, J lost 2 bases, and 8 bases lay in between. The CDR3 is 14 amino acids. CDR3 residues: CASSQAVPNYGYTF. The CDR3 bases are TGTGCCAGCAGCCAAGCCGTCCCAAACTATGGCTACACCTTC.

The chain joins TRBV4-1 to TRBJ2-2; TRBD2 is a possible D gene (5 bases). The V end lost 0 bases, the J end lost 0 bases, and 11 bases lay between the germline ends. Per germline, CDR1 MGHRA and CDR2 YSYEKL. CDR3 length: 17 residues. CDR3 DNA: TGCGCCAGCAGCCAAGATGGGAGCGCACCGAACACCGGGGAGCTGTTTTTT. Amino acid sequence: CASSQDGSAPNTGELFF.

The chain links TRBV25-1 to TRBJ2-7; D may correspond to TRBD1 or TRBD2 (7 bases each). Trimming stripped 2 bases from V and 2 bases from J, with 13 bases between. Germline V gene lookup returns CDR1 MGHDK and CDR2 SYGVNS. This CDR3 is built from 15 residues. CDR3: CASSEQGGRAYEQYF. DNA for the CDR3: TGTGCCAGCAGTGAACAGGGGGGGAGGGCCTACGAGCAGTACTTC.

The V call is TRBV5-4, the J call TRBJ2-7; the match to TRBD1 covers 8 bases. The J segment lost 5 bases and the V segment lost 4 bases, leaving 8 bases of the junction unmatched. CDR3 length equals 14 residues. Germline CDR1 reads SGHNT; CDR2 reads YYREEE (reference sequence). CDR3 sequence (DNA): TGTGCCAGCAGCGCCGGACAGGGACCTAACGAGCAGTACTTC. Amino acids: CASSAGQGPNEQYF.

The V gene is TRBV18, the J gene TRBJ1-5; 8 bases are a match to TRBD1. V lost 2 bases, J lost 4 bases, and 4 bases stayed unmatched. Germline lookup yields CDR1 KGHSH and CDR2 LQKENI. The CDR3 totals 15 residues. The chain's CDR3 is CASSPTGGENQPQHF. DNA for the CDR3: TGTGCCAGCTCACCAACAGGGGGTGAGAATCAGCCCCAGCATTTT. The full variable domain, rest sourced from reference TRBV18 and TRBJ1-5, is NAGVMQNPRHLVRRRGQEARLRCSPMKGHSHVYWYRQLPEEGLKFMVYLQKENIIDESGMPKERFSAEFPKEGPSILRIQQVVRGDSAAYFCASSPTGGENQPQHFGDGTRLSIL.

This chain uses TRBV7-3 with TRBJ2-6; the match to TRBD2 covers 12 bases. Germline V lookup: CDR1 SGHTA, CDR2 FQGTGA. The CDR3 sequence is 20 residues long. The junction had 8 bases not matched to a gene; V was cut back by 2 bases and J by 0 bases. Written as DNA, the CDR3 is TGTGCCAGCAGCTTATTTGCTAGCGGGAGGGACGGCTCTGGGGCCAACGTCCTGACTTTC. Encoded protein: CASSLFASGRDGSGANVLTF.

CDR3 in DNA: TGTGCCATTTCAGGGGGGACAGAGAATGAAAAACTGTTTTTT. It encodes CAISGGTENEKLFF. This chain links TRBV28 with TRBJ1-4; 7 positions match TRBD1. Germline loops: CDR1 MDHEN, CDR2 SYDVKM. V lost 10 bases to trimming and J lost 5 bases; unmatched junction nucleotides: 10. The CDR3 is made up of 14 amino acids. Full variable domain (remainder filled in from reference TRBV28 and TRBJ1-4): DVKVTQSSRYLVKRTGEKVFLECVQDMDHENMFWYRQDPGLGLRLIYFSYDVKMKEKGDIPEGYSVSREKKERFSLILESASTNQTSMYLCAISGGTENEKLFFGSGTQLSVL.

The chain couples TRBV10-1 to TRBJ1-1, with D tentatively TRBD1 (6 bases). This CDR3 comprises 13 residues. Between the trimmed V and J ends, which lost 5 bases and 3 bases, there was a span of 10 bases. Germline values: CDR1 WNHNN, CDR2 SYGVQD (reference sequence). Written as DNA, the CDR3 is TGCGCCAGCAGTCAGGGGTTGGACACTGAAGCTTTCTTT. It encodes CASSQGLDTEAFF.

The CDR3 DNA is TGTGCCAGCAGTTACTCGGGGACAGAGAGCTACGAGCAGTACTTC. This sequence encodes CASSYSGTESYEQYF. V usage is TRBV6-5 and J usage is TRBJ2-7; the match to TRBD1 covers 7 bases. The V gene end was trimmed by 0 bases and the J gene end by 3 bases; junction bases not matched to a gene: 5. The CDR3 is 15 amino acids. CDR1 MNHEY and CDR2 SVGAGI come from the germline V gene.

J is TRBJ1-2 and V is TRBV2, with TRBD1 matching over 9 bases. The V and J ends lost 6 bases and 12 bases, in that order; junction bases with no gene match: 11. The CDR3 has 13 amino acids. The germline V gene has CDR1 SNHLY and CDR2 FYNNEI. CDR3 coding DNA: TGTGCCAGCAGACTTCCGGGACAGGGTCAGGACACCTTC. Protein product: CASRLPGQGQDTF.

The CDR3 here is CATETSGSTDTQYF. The CDR3, as DNA: TGCGCCACCGAGACTAGCGGGAGCACAGATACGCAGTATTTT. The V gene is TRBV10-2, the J gene TRBJ2-3; 10 bases map to TRBD2. Unmatched junction bases numbered 4, after V lost 10 bases and J lost 0 bases. The germline V gene has CDR1 WSHSY and CDR2 SAAADI. CDR3 length equals 14 residues.